The TCR beta chain described here comes from a study of blood T cell repertoires in COVID-19. Study summary: Donors in the United States, Italy and Spain gave samples during acute or convalescent COVID-19. From T cells, B-cell-depleted T cells, or PBMCs came the material, which was cDNA or gDNA.

Per the original methods: By means of reference gene primer amplification, nucleated cell counts were estimated. The method was immunoSEQ multiplex PCR; TCRdb's version includes in-frame clones alone and lacks a portion of them. V and J calls and clone size follow that table, whereas D and trimming were derived from the DNA. In the table there are roughly 150,000 clones, roughly 90% of which are singletons. The sequenced material came from peripheral blood. This receptor was obtained from a man in his fifties or sixties with acute or convalescent COVID-19.

CDR3 amino acids: CASSPQGPVLLSGANVLTF. The CDR3 nucleotides read TGTGCCAGCTCACCACAGGGGCCAGTCCTTCTCTCTGGGGCCAACGTCCTGACTTTC. The V and J genes are TRBV18 and TRBJ2-6, with a possible D match to TRBD1 (5 bases). CDR3 length: 19 amino acids. Germline CDR1 and CDR2: KGHSH and LQKENI. Trimming pared 1 base from V and 0 bases from J, leaving 16 bases between.